Shown below are 13 T cell receptor beta chains from a single sample sequenced in a study of shared clonotypes between healthy human individuals. TCRdb's table, derived via immunoSEQ multiplex PCR, lists solely in-frame clones and lacks some. In the table there are approximately 590,000 clones, about 95% of which are singletons. Naive CD8 cells lacked CD45RO and underwent positive selection for CCR7, leaving out terminally differentiated effector memory CD45RA+ cells. The source material was naive CD8+ T cells sorted from blood. These receptors were collected from a woman in her 30s in good health.

This clone was detected only once. V usage is TRBV28 and J usage is TRBJ2-5, with a weak D call TRBD1 (5 bases). This CDR3 has 15 residues. V shed 2 bases and J shed 5 bases, with 15 bases lying between them. Germline V lookup: CDR1 MDHEN, CDR2 SYDVKM. CDR3: CASSLAPTGSETQYF. The DNA for the CDR3 is TGTGCCAGCAGTTTAGCCCCCACAGGTTCGGAGACCCAGTACTTC.

The V call is TRBV28, the J call TRBJ2-5; tentative D call: TRBD1 (6 bases). Germline assignment: CDR1 MDHEN and CDR2 SYDVKM. V lost 1 base and J lost 3, with 12 bases in between. The CDR3 has 15 amino acids. The CDR3 loop reads CASSLYPGVEETQYF. As DNA, the CDR3 is TGTGCCAGCAGTTTATATCCAGGGGTAGAAGAGACCCAGTACTTC.

The gene calls are TRBV7-9 and TRBJ2-1; the D is unclear. The CDR3 runs to 15 residues. Germline loops: CDR1 SEHNR, CDR2 FQNEAQ (reference sequence). V lost 1 base, J lost 2 bases, and 9 bases lay in between. The chain's CDR3 is CASSLVVRTYNEQFF. The CDR3, as DNA: TGTGCCAGCAGCTTAGTTGTTCGGACCTACAATGAGCAGTTCTTC.

The chain links TRBV9 to TRBJ2-6; the D is unclear. In germline, CDR1 is SGDLS, CDR2 YYNGEE. The germline V and J ends were trimmed by 7 bases and 5 bases, with 22 bases remaining between them. The CDR3 has 17 residues. CDR3 coding DNA: TGTGCCAGCTCCTGGTTGTTCAAACAAAGTCGGGCCAACGTCCTGACTTTC. Its translation: CASSWLFKQSRANVLTF.

CDR3 residues: CASSLRRPYEQYF. Here the CDR3 DNA reads TGTGCCAGCAGTTTACGACGGCCCTACGAGCAGTACTTC. The V call is TRBV28, the J call TRBJ2-7, with D unclear. CDR3 length: 13 amino acids. Trimming stripped 2 bases from V and 2 bases from J, with 7 bases between. CDR1 is MDHEN, CDR2 SYDVKM, per germline.

V usage is TRBV28 and J usage is TRBJ1-5; no firm D call. Trimming left V 4 bases short and J 7 bases short, with 14 bases between. In germline, CDR1 is MDHEN, CDR2 SYDVKM. This CDR3 spans 14 amino acids. CDR3 DNA: TGTGCCAGCAGTTGGACGGGTTTTGGACAGCCCCAGCATTTT. Its protein product is CASSWTGFGQPQHF. The whole variable domain, remainder taken from reference TRBV28 and TRBJ1-5, is DVKVTQSSRYLVKRTGEKVFLECVQDMDHENMFWYRQDPGLGLRLIYFSYDVKMKEKGDIPEGYSVSREKKERFSLILESASTNQTSMYLCASSWTGFGQPQHFGDGTRLSIL.

Notes on this clone: Other DNA sequences from this sample encode an identical CDR3 as well. The chain combines TRBV7-9 with TRBJ2-1, with a tentative D call TRBD1 (6 bases). CDR3 length: 14 amino acids. Per germline, CDR1 SEHNR and CDR2 FQNEAQ (reference sequence). V was clipped by 1 base and J by 7 bases, with 11 bases between them. CDR3 in amino acids: CASSLGGPGNEQFF. CDR3 bases: TGTGCCAGCAGCTTAGGGGGGCCTGGGAATGAGCAGTTCTTC.

The rearrangement links TRBV5-6 to TRBJ2-7; no clear D. The CDR3 covers 12 residues. Trimming pared 4 bases from V and 2 bases from J, leaving 7 bases between. Germline CDR1 reads SGHDT; CDR2 reads YYEEEE. The CDR3 spells CASSRGPYEQYF. The CDR3 DNA is TGTGCCAGCAGCCGAGGTCCCTACGAGCAGTACTTC.

This rearrangement joins TRBV2 to TRBJ2-3, with 9 bases fitting TRBD1. The CDR3 consists of 15 residues. V was clipped by 7 bases and J by 3 bases; unmatched bases: 8. Germline V gene data show CDR1 as SNHLY and CDR2 as FYNNEI. The CDR3 DNA reads as TGTGCCAGCAATAAGCCGGGACAGGGTACAGATACGCAGTATTTT. It codes for CASNKPGQGTDTQYF. The full variable domain, with the rest looked up from reference TRBV2 and TRBJ2-3, is EPEVTQTPSHQVTQMGQEVILRCVPISNHLYFYWYRQILGQKVEFLVSFYNNEISEKSEIFDDQFSVERPDGSNFTLKIRSTKLEDSAMYFCASNKPGQGTDTQYFGPGTRLTVL.

The chain combines TRBV21-1 with TRBJ2-1; no DNA check was done on the table's D call, TRBD1. TRBV21-1 represents a pseudogene. The CDR3 covers 16 residues. CDR3 DNA: TGTGCCAGCAGCACCAGATCGGGACAGGGGTGGAATGAGCAGTTCTTC. Translating it yields CASSTRSGQGWNEQFF.

This chain links TRBV19 with TRBJ2-1; TRBD2 aligns across 10 bases. The CDR3 sequence is 16 residues long. The V gene end was trimmed by 10 bases and the J gene end by 8 bases; junction bases not matched to a gene: 17. CDR1 is LNHDA, CDR2 SQIVND, per germline (reference sequence). The CDR3 is CATEKREGQVFHEQFF. The CDR3 DNA sequence: TGTGCCACAGAGAAGCGGGAGGGCCAGGTTTTTCATGAGCAGTTCTTC. Based on the CDR3 plus reference TRBV19 and TRBJ2-1, the full variable domain is DGGITQSPKYLFRKEGQNVTLSCEQNLNHDAMYWYRQDPGQGLRLIYYSQIVNDFQKGDIAEGYSVSREKKESFPLTVTSAQKNPTAFYLCATEKREGQVFHEQFFGPGTRLTVL.

The chain has TRBV9 and TRBJ1-3, with D tentatively TRBD1 (6 bases). The germline gives CDR1 SGDLS, CDR2 YYNGEE. The CDR3 totals 15 residues. Trimming removed 4 bases at V and 0 bases at J, with 11 bases between. The DNA for the CDR3 is TGTGCCAGCAGCCCTACAGGGAGCTCTGGAAACACCATATATTTT. It codes for CASSPTGSSGNTIYF.

The rearrangement joins TRBV6-1 to TRBJ2-3; perhaps D is TRBD1 or TRBD2 (6 bases each). There are 14 residues in the CDR3. Germline V gives CDR1 MNHNS, CDR2 SASEGT. V was trimmed by 8 bases and J by 0 bases, leaving 12 bases between them. CDR3 bases: TGTGCCAGCGGCCAGGGGACTAGCACAGATACGCAGTATTTT. Translated: CASGQGTSTDTQYF.